The next 20 T cell receptor beta chains were all read from a single sample in a study of lymphopenia after photon versus proton radiotherapy. Assay used: immunoSEQ multiplex PCR; TCRdb lists only in-frame clones, some missing. Here the sample spans under 20,000 clones, just over 90% being singletons. Sample: peripheral blood, taken from a patient treated with photon-based radiotherapy. Receptors originate from a man in his fifties or sixties with pancreatic cancer.

This clone was found once. The CDR3, as DNA: TGTGCCAGCAGTTTTTTTGGGGCCAACGTCCTGACTTTC. Protein: CASSFFGANVLTF. V is TRBV6-5 and J is TRBJ2-6; D is undetermined. Germline CDR1 reads MNHEY; CDR2 reads SVGAGI. The CDR3 sequence is 13 residues long. V was cut by 4 bases and J by 3 bases, with 4 bases left in between.

The V and J genes are TRBV5-8 and TRBJ1-5; TRBD1 is a possible D gene (5 bases). This CDR3 is 15 amino acids long. Germline V gives CDR1 SGHTS, CDR2 YDEGEE. The V end lost 2 bases, the J end lost 0 bases, and 9 bases lay between the germline ends. This chain's CDR3 is CASSFGGYSNQPQHF. As DNA, the CDR3 is TGTGCCAGCAGCTTTGGGGGGTATAGCAATCAGCCCCAGCATTTT.

As DNA, the CDR3 is TGTGCCAGCATTGTGGGCAACTATGGCTACACCTTC. Protein sequence: CASIVGNYGYTF. This rearrangement joins TRBV2 to TRBJ1-2, with D hard to call. The CDR3 contains 12 residues. Trimming removed 7 bases at V and 2 bases at J, with 8 bases between. Germline lookup yields CDR1 SNHLY and CDR2 FYNNEI.

The chain is built from TRBV10-3 and TRBJ1-4; D unresolved. CDR1 ENHRY and CDR2 SYGVKD come from the germline V gene. The CDR3 spans 12 residues. V lost 4 bases and J lost 7, with 7 bases in between. The CDR3 DNA is TGTGCCATCAGTGTTATGGGTGAAAAACTGTTTTTT. Translation gives CAISVMGEKLFF.

J is TRBJ1-2 and V is TRBV18; perhaps TRBD1 as D (5 bases). The CDR3 contains 13 residues. CDR1 and CDR2 (germline): KGHSH, LQKENI. Trimming removed 5 bases at V and 8 bases at J, with 15 bases between. The CDR3 here is CASSEGEQGGYTF. The CDR3 DNA reads as TGTGCCAGCTCAGAAGGGGAGCAAGGGGGCTACACCTTC.

The chain has TRBV19 and TRBJ2-7; TRBD1 is a possible D gene (5 bases). Trimming stripped 7 bases from V and 3 bases from J, with 13 bases between. Germline values: CDR1 LNHDA, CDR2 SQIVND (reference sequence). CDR3 length: 13 amino acids. Written as DNA, the CDR3 is TGTGCCAGTACGCAGGGCCCCAACTACGAGCAGTACTTC. It encodes CASTQGPNYEQYF.

The V call is TRBV6-5, the J call TRBJ2-7; no definite D call. The V end lost 0 bases, the J end lost 2 bases, and 8 bases lay between the germline ends. Germline V gene data show CDR1 as MNHEY and CDR2 as SVGAGI. The CDR3 runs to 14 residues. Written as DNA, the CDR3 is TGTGCCAGCAGTTACTCCGGTGGCCCCTACGAGCAGTACTTC. It specifies CASSYSGGPYEQYF.

V usage is TRBV18 and J usage is TRBJ2-2, with a tentative D call TRBD1 (7 bases). This CDR3 is 15 amino acids long. V was shortened by 6 bases and J by 5 bases, with 16 bases between the two germline ends. The germline CDR1 and CDR2 sequences are KGHSH and LQKENI. CDR3 amino acids: CASSESRGATGELFF. In nucleotides, the CDR3 is TGTGCCAGCTCCGAGTCCAGGGGGGCAACCGGGGAGCTGTTTTTT.

This clone occurred a few times. The chain combines TRBV27 with TRBJ2-7, with D uncertain. The CDR3 totals 13 residues. The V and J ends lost 4 bases and 2 bases respectively, with 9 bases between them. Germline V lookup: CDR1 MNHEY, CDR2 SMNVEV (reference sequence). Here the CDR3 reads CASSYDTTYEQYF. The CDR3 DNA is TGTGCCAGCAGTTATGACACAACCTACGAGCAGTACTTC.

V and J are TRBV9 and TRBJ2-1; 13 bases match TRBD2. The CDR3 runs to 16 residues. Germline V lookup: CDR1 SGDLS, CDR2 YYNGEE. V was pared by 2 bases and J by 6 bases, with 5 bases of the junction left unmatched. The CDR3 nucleotides are TGTGCCAGCAGCGTCACTAGCGGGGGGGCCTCCAATGAGCAGTTCTTC. It is translated as CASSVTSGGASNEQFF.

This sequence joins TRBV9 and TRBJ1-5; 8 bases agree with TRBD1. Germline CDR1 SGDLS, CDR2 YYNGEE. With V trimmed by 4 bases and J by 7 bases, 10 bases remained unmatched. This CDR3 has 15 residues. CDR3 sequence (DNA): TGTGCCAGCAGCCAAACGGACAGGGAGGAACAGCCCCAGCATTTT. Its protein product is CASSQTDREEQPQHF.

There are a few counts of this clone. The chain recombines TRBV2 with TRBJ1-1, with 8 bases that match TRBD1. This CDR3 is 11 amino acids long. The trim removed 4 bases at V and 9 bases at J, leaving 1 base unmatched. Germline CDR1 SNHLY, CDR2 FYNNEI. CDR3 coding DNA: TGTGCCAGCAGTGGACAGGGGAAAGCTTTCTTT. Encoded protein: CASSGQGKAFF.

The genes are TRBV5-6 and TRBJ1-2; D may be TRBD1 (6 bases). Trimming pared 5 bases from V and 10 bases from J, leaving 27 bases between. Per germline, CDR1 SGHDT and CDR2 YYEEEE. The CDR3 covers 16 residues. CDR3 loop: CASSHQGTGGLRAYTF. The CDR3 DNA reads as TGTGCCAGCAGTCACCAGGGGACGGGAGGTTTGCGGGCCTACACCTTC.

This clone was observed a single time. J is TRBJ1-2 and V is TRBV15; D is possibly TRBD1 (6 bases). This CDR3 has 14 residues. The germline CDR1 and CDR2 sequences are LNHNV and YYDKDF (reference sequence). Trimming removed 0 bases at V and 8 bases at J, with 13 bases between. As DNA, the CDR3 is TGTGCCACCAGCAGAGATATATCAGGGGCCGGCTACACCTTC. Amino acids: CATSRDISGAGYTF. Based on the CDR3 plus reference TRBV15 and TRBJ1-2, the full variable domain is DAMVIQNPRYQVTQFGKPVTLSCSQTLNHNVMYWYQQKSSQAPKLLFHYYDKDFNNEADTPDNFQSRRPNTSFCFLDIRSPGLGDTAMYLCATSRDISGAGYTFGSGTRLTVV.

This rearrangement joins TRBV30 to TRBJ1-1, with no clear D. The CDR3 is 11 amino acids. Germline values: CDR1 GTSNPN, CDR2 SVGIG (reference sequence). V was clipped by 4 bases and J by 2 bases, with 5 bases between them. In DNA, the CDR3 is TGTGCCTGGAAGTTCAACACTGAAGCTTTCTTT. Its translation is CAWKFNTEAFF.

The chain links TRBV18 to TRBJ2-2; 8 nucleotides match TRBD1. Germline values: CDR1 KGHSH, CDR2 LQKENI. There are 17 residues in the CDR3. The J segment lost 6 bases and the V segment lost 2 bases, leaving 11 bases of the junction unmatched. In nucleotides, the CDR3 is TGTGCCAGCTCACCATCTATCCCAGGGGGCGCGTCCGGGGAGCTGTTTTTT. Protein product: CASSPSIPGGASGELFF. Variable domain in full (rest from reference TRBV18 and TRBJ2-2): NAGVMQNPRHLVRRRGQEARLRCSPMKGHSHVYWYRQLPEEGLKFMVYLQKENIIDESGMPKERFSAEFPKEGPSILRIQQVVRGDSAAYFCASSPSIPGGASGELFFGEGSRLTVL.

This chain joins TRBV27 and TRBJ2-2, with D possibly matching TRBD1 (6 bases). CDR3 length equals 15 residues. Germline V gene lookup returns CDR1 MNHEY and CDR2 SMNVEV (reference sequence). Between the trimmed V and J ends, which lost 10 bases and 1 base, there was a span of 16 bases. The CDR3 loop is CATSRTAMNTGELFF. CDR3 in DNA: TGTGCCACGAGCAGGACAGCTATGAACACCGGGGAGCTGTTTTTT.

This chain uses TRBV6-4 with TRBJ2-1, with 9 bases identical to TRBD2. The V and J ends lost 4 bases and 3 bases, in that order; junction bases with no gene match: 7. The CDR3 totals 16 residues. Looked up from germline, CDR1 is MRHNA and CDR2 is SNTAGT. The CDR3 sequence is CASSALSGGLYNEQFF. CDR3 bases: TGTGCCAGCAGTGCCCTGAGCGGGGGGCTCTACAATGAGCAGTTCTTC.

V gene TRBV29-1 combines with J gene TRBJ1-2, with D uncertain. This CDR3 contains 12 residues. V was cut by 0 bases and J by 4 bases, with 6 bases left in between. From germline, CDR1 is SQVTM and CDR2 ANQGSEA. The CDR3 nucleotides are TGCAGCGTTGAAGAACGTAGCTATGGCTACACCTTC. Translating gives CSVEERSYGYTF. The full variable domain, its missing parts supplied by reference TRBV29-1 and TRBJ1-2, is SAVISQKPSRDICQRGTSLTIQCQVDSQVTMMFWYRQQPGQSLTLIATANQGSEATYESGFVIDKFPISRPNLTFSTLTVSNMSPEDSSIYLCSVEERSYGYTFGSGTRLTVV.

This chain links TRBV7-8 with TRBJ2-5; TRBD2 is a possible D gene (7 bases). This CDR3 region has 15 residues. Germline V gives CDR1 SGHVS, CDR2 FQNEAQ. Trimming cost V 5 bases and J 5 bases, with 18 bases left between them. CDR3 coding DNA: TGTGCCAGCAGCCCCCTGGAGGGGGGGTGGGAGACCCAGTACTTC. It translates to CASSPLEGGWETQYF.